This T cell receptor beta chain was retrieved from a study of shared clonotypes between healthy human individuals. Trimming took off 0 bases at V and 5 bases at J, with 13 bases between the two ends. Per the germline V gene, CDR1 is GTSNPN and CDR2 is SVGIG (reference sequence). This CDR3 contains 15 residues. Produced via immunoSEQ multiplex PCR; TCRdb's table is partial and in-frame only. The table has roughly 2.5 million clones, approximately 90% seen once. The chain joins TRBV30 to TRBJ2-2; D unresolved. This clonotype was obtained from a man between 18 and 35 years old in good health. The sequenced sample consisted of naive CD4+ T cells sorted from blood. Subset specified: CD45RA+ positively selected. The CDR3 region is CAWSVDPAATGELFF. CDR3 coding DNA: TGTGCCTGGAGTGTAGATCCGGCAGCGACCGGGGAGCTGTTTTTT.